This TCR beta chain is from a study of blood T cell repertoires in COVID-19. Study at large: The samples span acute and convalescent COVID-19 from the United States, Italy and Spain.

The germline gives CDR1 SQVTM, CDR2 ANQGSEA. The CDR3 is made up of 13 amino acids. V was clipped by 4 bases and J by 2 bases, with 10 bases between them. Original handling: Nucleated cell counts were estimated from reference gene primer amplification. The repertoire was sequenced with immunoSEQ multiplex PCR; TCRdb's copy has only in-frame clones and lacks some. Clone size and V and J calls were adopted from that table, with D and trimming inferred from the DNA. In the table there are about 160,000 clones, about 85% of which are singletons. The rearrangement joins TRBV29-1 to TRBJ2-3, with D perhaps matching TRBD2 (5 bases). The specimen was PBMCs or T cells enriched from blood (not recorded which). The source is a woman aged 40 to 49 with acute COVID-19. CDR3 nucleotide sequence: TGCAGCGTTGTCCGGGATTCCACAGATACGCAGTATTTT. Protein product: CSVVRDSTDTQYF.